This TCR beta chain was documented in a study of cytomegalovirus exposure and HLA in healthy donors. This clone has only one observation. The antigen remains unidentified. Points from the study as a whole: Later work found most CMV-associated TCR beta chains apparently HLA-restricted. Later, an analysis found that common viral pathogens appeared to be linked with several of the most significant clusters. Association of a missense DCLRE1C variant with TCR beta V- and J-gene trimming was reported in a later analysis.

60 Vbeta and 13 Jbeta primers were used in PCR. Original processing notes: There were tens of millions of unique TCR beta chains by a later count, and some 11 million of them were shared. Produced via immunoSEQ multiplex PCR; TCRdb's table is partial and in-frame only. The V and J calls and clone size are taken from that table; D and trimming were inferred from the DNA. The data contain around 67,000 clones, approximately 77% of them singletons. CDR3 length: 15 amino acids. Per the germline V gene, CDR1 is MDHEN and CDR2 is SYDVKM. Trimming cost V 8 bases and J 2 bases, with 19 bases left between them.

J is TRBJ2-7 and V is TRBV28; the D gene is possibly TRBD2 (5 bases). The sequence was obtained from a woman aged 25 to 39 in good health and CMV-seropositive. The material sequenced was PBMCs. Here the CDR3 DNA reads TGTGCCAGCTTGGCAGCCGGGGTAGGAACCTACGAGCAGTACTTC. Amino acids: CASLAAGVGTYEQYF.